This TCR beta chain was sequenced in a study of blood T cell repertoires in COVID-19. Study background: The cDNA or gDNA used as material had been derived from T cells, B-cell-depleted T cells, or PBMCs.

Seattle cases were enrolled at active infection and followed longitudinally. This CDR3 is 17 amino acids long. The trim removed 4 bases at V and 8 bases at J, leaving 10 bases unmatched. In germline, CDR1 is KGHDR, CDR2 SFDVKD. Original methodology: Researchers report that nucleated cell counts were estimated from reference gene primer amplification. Sequencing used immunoSEQ multiplex PCR; TCRdb keeps in-frame clones, though not all of them. Clone size and the V and J calls come from that table; the DNA yielded D and trimming. This sample has around 270,000 clones, with 80% to 85% found just once. The source is a person aged 70 to 80 with COVID-19, enrolled during active disease. Material: peripheral blood. This chain connects TRBV24-1 to TRBJ1-6, with 10 bases lining up with TRBD1. The CDR3 bases are TGTGCCACCAGTGACGAGGGCGGGACAGGGGAGTATTCACCCCTCCACTTT. This translates into CATSDEGGTGEYSPLHF.